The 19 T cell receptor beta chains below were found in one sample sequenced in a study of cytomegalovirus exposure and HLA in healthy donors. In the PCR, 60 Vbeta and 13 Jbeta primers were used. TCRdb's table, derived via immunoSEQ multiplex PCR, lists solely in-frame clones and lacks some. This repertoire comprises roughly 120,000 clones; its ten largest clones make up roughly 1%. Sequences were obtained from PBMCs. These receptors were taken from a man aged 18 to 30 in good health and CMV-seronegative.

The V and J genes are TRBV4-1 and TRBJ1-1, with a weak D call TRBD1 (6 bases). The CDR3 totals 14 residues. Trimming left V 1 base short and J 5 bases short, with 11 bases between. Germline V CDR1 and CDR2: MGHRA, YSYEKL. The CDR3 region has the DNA TGCGCCAGCAGCCAAGGGGGAGGGGGGACTGAAGCTTTCTTT. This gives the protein CASSQGGGGTEAFF.

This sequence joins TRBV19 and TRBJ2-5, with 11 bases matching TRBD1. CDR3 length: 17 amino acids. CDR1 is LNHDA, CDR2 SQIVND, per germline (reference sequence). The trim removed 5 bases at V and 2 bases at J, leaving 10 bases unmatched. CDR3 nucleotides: TGTGCCAGTAGTTTGCCCCCGGACAGGGGGCATCAAGAGACCCAGTACTTC. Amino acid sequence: CASSLPPDRGHQETQYF.

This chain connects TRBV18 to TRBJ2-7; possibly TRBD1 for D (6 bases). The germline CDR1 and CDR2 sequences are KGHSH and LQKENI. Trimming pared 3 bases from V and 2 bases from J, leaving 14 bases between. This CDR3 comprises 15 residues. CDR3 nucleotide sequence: TGTGCCAGCTCACCTGAGCAGGGGATGGCCTACGAGCAGTACTTC. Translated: CASSPEQGMAYEQYF.

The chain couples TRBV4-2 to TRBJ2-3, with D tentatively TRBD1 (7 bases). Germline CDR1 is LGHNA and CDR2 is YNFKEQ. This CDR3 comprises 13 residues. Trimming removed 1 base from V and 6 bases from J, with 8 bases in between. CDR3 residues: CASSQAGGDTQYF. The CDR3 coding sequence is TGTGCCAGCAGCCAAGCAGGGGGGGATACGCAGTATTTT.

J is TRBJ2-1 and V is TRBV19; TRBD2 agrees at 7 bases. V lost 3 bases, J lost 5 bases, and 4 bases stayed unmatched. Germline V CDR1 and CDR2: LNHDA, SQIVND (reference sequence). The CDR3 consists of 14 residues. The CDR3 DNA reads TGTGCCAGTAGTATGGATCTAGCGGACAATGAGCAGTTCTTC. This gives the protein CASSMDLADNEQFF.

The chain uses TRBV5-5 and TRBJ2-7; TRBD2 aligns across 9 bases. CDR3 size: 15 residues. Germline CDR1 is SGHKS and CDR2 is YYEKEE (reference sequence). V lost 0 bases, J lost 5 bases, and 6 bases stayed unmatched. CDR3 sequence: CASSLEGLAIDEQYF. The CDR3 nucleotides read TGTGCCAGCAGCTTGGAGGGACTAGCAATCGACGAGCAGTACTTC.

The CDR3 nucleotides are TGTGCCAGCAGCTACCATTCGGGACAGGGGGCAGACGAGCAGTACTTC. Its translation is CASSYHSGQGADEQYF. This sequence joins TRBV7-8 and TRBJ2-7; TRBD1 agrees at 12 bases. V lost 4 bases, J lost 5 bases, and 9 bases stayed unmatched. The length of the CDR3 is 16 residues. Germline CDR1 is SGHVS and CDR2 is FQNEAQ.

CDR3 sequence (DNA): TGTGCCAGCAGCGTCGGACAGAGTCCCTCCTACGAGCAGTACTTC. It specifies CASSVGQSPSYEQYF. The chain couples TRBV9 to TRBJ2-7, with D perhaps TRBD1 (6 bases). The CDR3 runs to 15 residues. The V and J ends lost 2 bases and 0 bases respectively, with 12 bases between them. Germline V gives CDR1 SGDLS, CDR2 YYNGEE.

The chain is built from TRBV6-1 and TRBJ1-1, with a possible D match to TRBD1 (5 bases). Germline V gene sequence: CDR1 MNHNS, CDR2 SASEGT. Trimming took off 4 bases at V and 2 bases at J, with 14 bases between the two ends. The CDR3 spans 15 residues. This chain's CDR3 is CASSAREGRNTEAFF. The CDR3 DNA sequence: TGTGCCAGCAGTGCCCGGGAGGGACGTAACACTGAAGCTTTCTTT.

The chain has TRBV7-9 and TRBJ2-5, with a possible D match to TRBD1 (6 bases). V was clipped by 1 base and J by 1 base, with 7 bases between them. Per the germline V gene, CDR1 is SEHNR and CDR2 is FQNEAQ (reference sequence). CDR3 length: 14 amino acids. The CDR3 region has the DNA TGTGCCAGCAGCTTAGACAGGGCCCAAGAGACCCAGTACTTC. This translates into CASSLDRAQETQYF.

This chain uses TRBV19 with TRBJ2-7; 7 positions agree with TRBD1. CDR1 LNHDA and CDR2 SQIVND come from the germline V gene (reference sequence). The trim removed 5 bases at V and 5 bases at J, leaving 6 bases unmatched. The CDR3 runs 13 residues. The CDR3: CASSSTGSDEQYF. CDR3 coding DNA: TGTGCCAGTAGTTCGACAGGGTCGGACGAGCAGTACTTC.

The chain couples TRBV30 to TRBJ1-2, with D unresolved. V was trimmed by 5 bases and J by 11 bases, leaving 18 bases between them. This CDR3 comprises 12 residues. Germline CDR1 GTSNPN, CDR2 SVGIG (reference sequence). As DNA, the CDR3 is TGTGCCTGGGGCGGTTGGCCCAAATCATACACCTTC. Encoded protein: CAWGGWPKSYTF.

Written as DNA, the CDR3 is TGTGCCAGCAGTGTAAGTTCAGGGGTGAGCAATCAGCCCCAGCATTTT. Translated, it gives CASSVSSGVSNQPQHF. The V and J genes are TRBV6-1 and TRBJ1-5; possible D gene TRBD1, 6 bases. The CDR3 is 16 amino acids. The V end lost 4 bases, the J end lost 1 base, and 14 bases lay between the germline ends. Germline CDR1 and CDR2: MNHNS and SASEGT.

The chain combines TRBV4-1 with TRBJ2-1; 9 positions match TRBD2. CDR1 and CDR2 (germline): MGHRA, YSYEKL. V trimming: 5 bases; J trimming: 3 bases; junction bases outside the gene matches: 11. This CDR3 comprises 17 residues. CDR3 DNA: TGCGCCAGCAGCGGATCAATAGCGGGGGCCCTCTACAATGAGCAGTTCTTC. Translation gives CASSGSIAGALYNEQFF.

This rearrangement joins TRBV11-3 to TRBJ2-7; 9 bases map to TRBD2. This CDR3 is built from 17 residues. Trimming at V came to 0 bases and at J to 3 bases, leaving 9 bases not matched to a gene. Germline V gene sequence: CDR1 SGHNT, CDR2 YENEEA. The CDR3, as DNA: TGTGCCAGCAGCTTAGACCATCTAGCGGGGTCGTTCTACGAGCAGTACTTC. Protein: CASSLDHLAGSFYEQYF.

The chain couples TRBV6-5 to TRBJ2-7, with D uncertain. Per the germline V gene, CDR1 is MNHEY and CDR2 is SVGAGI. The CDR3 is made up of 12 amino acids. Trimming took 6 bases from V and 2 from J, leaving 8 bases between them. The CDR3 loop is CASRDLAYEQYF. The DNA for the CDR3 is TGTGCCAGCAGGGATCTAGCCTACGAGCAGTACTTC.

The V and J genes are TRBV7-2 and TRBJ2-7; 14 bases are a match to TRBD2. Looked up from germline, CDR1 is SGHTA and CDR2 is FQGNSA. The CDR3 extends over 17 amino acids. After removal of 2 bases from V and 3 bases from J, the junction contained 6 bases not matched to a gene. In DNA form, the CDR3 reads TGTGCCAGCAGCTTAAGACTAGCGGGAGGGTGGGGCTACGAGCAGTACTTC. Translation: CASSLRLAGGWGYEQYF.

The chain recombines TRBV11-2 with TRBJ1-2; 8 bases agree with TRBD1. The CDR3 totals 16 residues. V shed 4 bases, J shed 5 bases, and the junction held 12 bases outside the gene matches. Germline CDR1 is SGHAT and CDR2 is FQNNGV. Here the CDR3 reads CASSSIRTGREYGYTF. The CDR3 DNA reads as TGTGCCAGCAGCTCTATTAGGACAGGGAGGGAGTATGGCTACACCTTC.

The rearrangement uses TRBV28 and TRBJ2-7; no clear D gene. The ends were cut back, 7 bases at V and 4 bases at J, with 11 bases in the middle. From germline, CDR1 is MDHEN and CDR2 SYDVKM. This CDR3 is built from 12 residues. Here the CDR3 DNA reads TGTGCCAGCACCTCAGAGGTATACGAGCAGTACTTC. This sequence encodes CASTSEVYEQYF.